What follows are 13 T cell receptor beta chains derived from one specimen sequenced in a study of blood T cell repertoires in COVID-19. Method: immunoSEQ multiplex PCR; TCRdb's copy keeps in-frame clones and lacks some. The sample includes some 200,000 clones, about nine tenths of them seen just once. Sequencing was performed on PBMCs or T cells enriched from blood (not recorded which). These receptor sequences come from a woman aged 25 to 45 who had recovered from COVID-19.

CDR3 in amino acids: CASSIVAGARDTQYF. The CDR3 DNA reads TGTGCCAGTAGTATAGTAGCGGGGGCCAGAGATACGCAGTATTTT. The V call is TRBV19, the J call TRBJ2-3; 9 nucleotides match TRBD2. The V and J ends lost 1 base and 5 bases, in that order; junction bases with no gene match: 4. The CDR3 length is 15 residues. Per the germline V gene, CDR1 is LNHDA and CDR2 is SQIVND (reference sequence). The full variable domain, completed using reference TRBV19 and TRBJ2-3, is DGGITQSPKYLFRKEGQNVTLSCEQNLNHDAMYWYRQDPGQGLRLIYYSQIVNDFQKGDIAEGYSVSREKKESFPLTVTSAQKNPTAFYLCASSIVAGARDTQYFGPGTRLTVL.

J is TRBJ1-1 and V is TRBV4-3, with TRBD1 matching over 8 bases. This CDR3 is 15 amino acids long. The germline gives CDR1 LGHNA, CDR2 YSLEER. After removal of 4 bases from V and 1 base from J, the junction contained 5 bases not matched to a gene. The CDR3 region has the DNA TGCGCCAGCAGCCGTACCGGGACAGGGAACACTGAAGCTTTCTTT. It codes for CASSRTGTGNTEAFF.

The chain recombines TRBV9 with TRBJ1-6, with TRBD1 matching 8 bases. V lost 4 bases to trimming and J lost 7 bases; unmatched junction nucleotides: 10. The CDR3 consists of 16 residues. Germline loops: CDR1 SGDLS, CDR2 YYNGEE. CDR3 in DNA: TGTGCCAGCAGCCCCGGACAGGGTTTAAACAATTCACCCCTCCACTTT. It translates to CASSPGQGLNNSPLHF.

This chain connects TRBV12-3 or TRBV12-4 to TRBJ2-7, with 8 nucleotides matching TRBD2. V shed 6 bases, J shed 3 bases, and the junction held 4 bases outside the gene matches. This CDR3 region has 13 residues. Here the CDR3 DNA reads TGTGCCAGCAGCCTGACTAGCGACTACGAGCAGTACTTC. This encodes CASSLTSDYEQYF.

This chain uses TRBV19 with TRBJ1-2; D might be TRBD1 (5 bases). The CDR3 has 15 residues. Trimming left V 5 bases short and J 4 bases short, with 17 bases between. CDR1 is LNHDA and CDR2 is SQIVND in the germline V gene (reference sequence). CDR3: CASSPRDREFYGYTF. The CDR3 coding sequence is TGTGCCAGTAGTCCGAGAGACAGAGAGTTCTATGGCTACACCTTC.

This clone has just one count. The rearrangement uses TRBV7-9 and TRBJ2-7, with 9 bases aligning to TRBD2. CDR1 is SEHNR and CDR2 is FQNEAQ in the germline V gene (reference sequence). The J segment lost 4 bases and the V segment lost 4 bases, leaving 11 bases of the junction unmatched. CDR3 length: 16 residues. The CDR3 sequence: CASSSLAGDQIYEQYF. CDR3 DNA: TGTGCCAGCAGCTCATTAGCGGGAGACCAAATTTACGAGCAGTACTTC.

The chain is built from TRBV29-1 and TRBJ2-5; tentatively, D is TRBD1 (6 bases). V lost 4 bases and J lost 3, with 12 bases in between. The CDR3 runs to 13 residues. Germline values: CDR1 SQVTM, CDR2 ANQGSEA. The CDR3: CSVGQGPKETQYF. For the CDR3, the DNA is TGCAGCGTTGGGCAGGGGCCTAAAGAGACCCAGTACTTC.

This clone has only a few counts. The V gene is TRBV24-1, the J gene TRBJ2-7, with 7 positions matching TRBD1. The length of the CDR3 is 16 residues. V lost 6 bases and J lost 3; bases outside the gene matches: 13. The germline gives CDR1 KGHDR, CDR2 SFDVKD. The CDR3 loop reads CATSPSTGTVNYEQYF. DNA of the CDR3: TGTGCCACCAGTCCAAGCACCGGGACAGTCAACTACGAGCAGTACTTC.

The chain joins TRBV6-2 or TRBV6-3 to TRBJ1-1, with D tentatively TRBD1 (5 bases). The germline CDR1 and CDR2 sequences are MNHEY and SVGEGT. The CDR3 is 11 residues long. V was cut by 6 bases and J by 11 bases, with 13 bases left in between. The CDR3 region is CASSRSGSAFF. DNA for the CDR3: TGTGCCAGCAGCCGATCAGGGTCGGCTTTCTTT.

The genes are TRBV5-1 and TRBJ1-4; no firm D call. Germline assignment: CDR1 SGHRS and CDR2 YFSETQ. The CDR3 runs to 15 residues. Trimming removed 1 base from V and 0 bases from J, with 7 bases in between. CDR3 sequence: CASSLIPATNEKLFF. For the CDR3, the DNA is TGCGCCAGCAGCTTGATCCCGGCAACTAATGAAAAACTGTTTTTT.

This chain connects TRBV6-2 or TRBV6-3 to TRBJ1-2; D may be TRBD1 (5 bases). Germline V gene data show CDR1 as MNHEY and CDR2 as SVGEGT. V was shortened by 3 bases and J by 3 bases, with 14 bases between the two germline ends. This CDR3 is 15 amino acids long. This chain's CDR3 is CASSYDSTNYYGYTF. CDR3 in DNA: TGTGCCAGCAGTTATGACAGTACGAACTACTATGGCTACACCTTC.

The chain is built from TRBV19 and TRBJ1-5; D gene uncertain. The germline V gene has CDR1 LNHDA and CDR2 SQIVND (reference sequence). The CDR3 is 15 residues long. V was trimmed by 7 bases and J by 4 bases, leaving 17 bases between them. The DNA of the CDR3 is TGTGCCAGTACCGGTGGAGGGCTCTCGAATCAGCCCCAGCATTTT. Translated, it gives CASTGGGLSNQPQHF.

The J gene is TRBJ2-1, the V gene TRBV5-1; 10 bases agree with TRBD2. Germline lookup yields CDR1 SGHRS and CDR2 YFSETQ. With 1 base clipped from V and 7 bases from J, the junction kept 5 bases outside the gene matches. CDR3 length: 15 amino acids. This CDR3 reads CASSLSGGAGNEQFF. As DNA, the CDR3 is TGCGCCAGCAGCTTGAGCGGGGGGGCTGGAAATGAGCAGTTCTTC.